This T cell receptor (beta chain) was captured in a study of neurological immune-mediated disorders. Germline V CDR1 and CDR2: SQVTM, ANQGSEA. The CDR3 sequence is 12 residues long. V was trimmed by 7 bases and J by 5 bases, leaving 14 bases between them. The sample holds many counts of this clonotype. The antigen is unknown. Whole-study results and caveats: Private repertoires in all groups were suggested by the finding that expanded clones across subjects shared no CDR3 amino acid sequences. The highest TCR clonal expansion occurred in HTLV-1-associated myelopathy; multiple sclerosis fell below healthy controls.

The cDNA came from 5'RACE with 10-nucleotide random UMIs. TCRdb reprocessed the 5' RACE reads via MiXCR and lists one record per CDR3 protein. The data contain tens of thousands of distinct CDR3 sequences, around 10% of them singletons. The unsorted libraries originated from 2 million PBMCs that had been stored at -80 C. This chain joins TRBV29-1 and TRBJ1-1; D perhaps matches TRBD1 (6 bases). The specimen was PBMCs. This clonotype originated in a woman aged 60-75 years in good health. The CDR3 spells CSAGRRGTEAFF. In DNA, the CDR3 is TGCAGCGCCGGCCGAAGGGGGACTGAAGCTTTCTTT.